What follows are 25 T cell receptor beta chains derived from one specimen sequenced in a study of identical twins. Via MiXCR, TCRdb re-called the 5' RACE reads, giving one row per CDR3 protein. The profile shows about 690,000 distinct CDR3 sequences, 6.1% of them singletons. Input material: naive T cells sorted from blood. The receptors come from a man in his late teens or twenties in good health.

This clonotype was detected many times. CDR3 sequence: CASSSSLAYNEQFF. The DNA of the CDR3 is TGTGCCAGCAGCTCATCACTAGCCTACAATGAGCAGTTCTTC. The gene calls are TRBV12-3 or TRBV12-4 and TRBJ2-1, with TRBD2 as a possible D gene (5 bases). CDR3 length: 14 amino acids. Trimming took off 6 bases at V and 2 bases at J, with 11 bases between the two ends.

The rearrangement joins TRBV11-2 to TRBJ2-1; D might be TRBD1 (5 bases). The V gene lost 5 bases and the J gene lost 3 bases, with 14 bases spanning the gap. The germline V gene encodes CDR1 SGHAT and CDR2 FQNNGV. The CDR3 runs to 15 residues. This CDR3 reads CASSPPQGFYNEQFF. The CDR3 nucleotides read TGTGCCAGCAGCCCTCCTCAGGGATTCTACAATGAGCAGTTCTTC.

Ten or more counts support this clonotype. J is TRBJ1-6 and V is TRBV5-5; no definite D call. The CDR3 has 16 amino acids. Germline CDR1 is SGHKS and CDR2 is YYEKEE (reference sequence). Trimming took 0 bases from V and 10 from J, leaving 17 bases between them. CDR3 nucleotide sequence: TGTGCCAGCAGCTTGGTTTTGGCATCCGGGCACTCACCCCTCCACTTT. Residues: CASSLVLASGHSPLHF.

Points on this clonotype: A clone one base away is much larger, so this may be a read error. No conserved phenylalanine or tryptophan is present at the end of the CDR3, so a read error is the likely explanation. This chain links TRBV7-9 with TRBJ1-1; D remains unclear. The V gene's germline CDR1 is SEHNR and CDR2 FQNEAQ (reference sequence). There are 14 residues in the CDR3. Trimming took 2 bases from V and 3 from J, leaving 10 bases between them. CDR3: CASSLRKRDTEAFY. CDR3 bases: TGTGCCAGCAGCTTAAGGAAGAGGGACACTGAAGCTTTCTAT.

This clonotype has ten or more counts. The V gene is TRBV12-3 or TRBV12-4, the J gene TRBJ2-3; 11 nucleotides match TRBD2. The J segment lost 3 bases and the V segment lost 6 bases, leaving 8 bases of the junction unmatched. This CDR3 spans 16 amino acids. CDR3: CASRTAASGRTDTQYF. The DNA of the CDR3 is TGTGCCAGCAGAACGGCTGCTAGCGGGAGGACAGATACGCAGTATTTT.

This clonotype was seen many times. The chain couples TRBV20-1 to TRBJ2-3; 7 nucleotides match TRBD1. The CDR3 contains 15 residues. The V and J ends lost 5 bases and 1 base, in that order; junction bases with no gene match: 9. Germline CDR1 reads DFQATT; CDR2 reads SNEGSKA (reference sequence). The CDR3 bases are TGCAGTGCTGCTGACAGGGTAGTTGGCACAGATACGCAGTATTTT. Its translation: CSAADRVVGTDTQYF.

Many counts were recorded for this clonotype. The chain couples TRBV12-3 or TRBV12-4 to TRBJ1-1, with no clear D. This CDR3 contains 14 residues. The ends were cut back, 6 bases at V and 1 base at J, with 12 bases in the middle. The DNA for the CDR3 is TGTGCCAGCAGCTCCCCCGCCCAGAACACTGAAGCTTTCTTT. It translates to CASSSPAQNTEAFF.

This clonotype was recorded many times. This rearrangement joins TRBV7-2 to TRBJ1-5; the match to TRBD1 covers 10 bases. The CDR3 has 16 amino acids. Trimming removed 5 bases from V and 3 bases from J; junction bases left unmatched: 7. CDR1 and CDR2 (germline): SGHTA, FQGNSA. DNA for the CDR3: TGTGCCAGCAGCCCTCCGGGACAGGGGTTCAATCAGCCCCAGCATTTT. Translating gives CASSPPGQGFNQPQHF.

This clonotype was picked up many times. The chain joins TRBV6-5 to TRBJ2-3, with D uncertain. Germline V gene lookup returns CDR1 MNHEY and CDR2 SVGAGI. The CDR3 runs to 12 residues. V lost 5 bases to trimming and J lost 4 bases, with 7 bases between them. CDR3 residues: CASSAVADTQYF. The CDR3 region has the DNA TGTGCCAGCAGTGCAGTGGCAGATACGCAGTATTTT.

The V gene is TRBV27, the J gene TRBJ2-7; 9 bases align to TRBD2. Germline values: CDR1 MNHEY, CDR2 SMNVEV (reference sequence). J was trimmed by 2 bases and V by 7 bases; bases with no gene match: 12. The CDR3 consists of 16 residues. CDR3 in amino acids: CASTQNPLAGPYEQYF. Written as DNA, the CDR3 is TGTGCCAGCACCCAAAACCCGCTAGCGGGACCCTACGAGCAGTACTTC.

This clonotype was observed at least ten times. This sequence joins TRBV29-1 and TRBJ1-1; the D is unclear. The germline CDR1 and CDR2 sequences are SQVTM and ANQGSEA. V was trimmed by 4 bases and J by 2 bases, leaving 8 bases between them. The CDR3 has 12 amino acids. This CDR3 is CSVASTNTEAFF. Here the CDR3 DNA reads TGCAGCGTTGCGAGTACTAACACTGAAGCTTTCTTT.

This clonotype has a handful of counts. The chain recombines TRBV25-1 with TRBJ2-3; 8 bases map to TRBD1. The CDR3 runs to 16 residues. Looked up from germline, CDR1 is MGHDK and CDR2 is SYGVNS. V shed 5 bases and J 2 bases; nucleotides not matched to a gene: 9. The CDR3 reads CASSSRTGQVTDTQYF. CDR3 sequence (DNA): TGTGCCAGCAGTTCTCGGACGGGACAGGTCACAGATACGCAGTATTTT.

The V call is TRBV11-3, the J call TRBJ2-3, with D perhaps matching TRBD2 (5 bases). The CDR3 loop spans 16 amino acids. CDR1 is SGHNT and CDR2 is YENEEA in the germline V gene. The V and J ends lost 6 bases and 0 bases respectively, with 16 bases between them. This chain's CDR3 is CASSNPSAGSTDTQYF. In DNA form, the CDR3 reads TGTGCCAGCAGTAACCCCTCGGCGGGTAGCACAGATACGCAGTATTTT.

In its sample, this clonotype was seen many times. The V call is TRBV7-2, the J call TRBJ1-5, with 7 bases identical to TRBD1. V gave up 5 bases and J gave up 2 bases; unmatched junction bases: 3. Germline V CDR1 and CDR2: SGHTA, FQGNSA. The CDR3 has 14 residues. The CDR3 sequence is CASSRDSRNQPQHF. The CDR3 nucleotides read TGTGCCAGCAGCCGGGACAGCCGCAATCAGCCCCAGCATTTT.

This clonotype was detected only a few times. The V call is TRBV4-1, the J call TRBJ2-1; 10 nucleotides line up with TRBD2. With 2 bases clipped from V and 8 bases from J, the junction kept 6 bases outside the gene matches. Germline CDR1 is MGHRA and CDR2 is YSYEKL. The CDR3 covers 15 residues. CDR3 residues: CASSQLAGVSHEQFF. CDR3 in DNA: TGCGCCAGCAGCCAACTAGCGGGAGTATCACATGAGCAGTTCTTC.

A few counts support this clonotype. The chain uses TRBV19 and TRBJ2-7, with 7 bases matching TRBD2. Germline V lookup: CDR1 LNHDA, CDR2 SQIVND (reference sequence). The CDR3 contains 14 residues. Trimming cost V 4 bases and J 6 bases; bases outside gene matches: 9. DNA of the CDR3: TGTGCCAGTAGTAGCGAGGGACTACGGGTCGAGCAGTACTTC. This encodes CASSSEGLRVEQYF.

This clonotype has ten or more counts. The genes are TRBV12-3 or TRBV12-4 and TRBJ1-5, with unresolved D. Trimming removed 3 bases from V and 1 base from J, with 7 bases in between. The CDR3 runs 14 residues. The CDR3 loop reads CASSFYMSNQPQHF. The DNA of the CDR3 is TGTGCCAGCAGTTTTTACATGAGCAATCAGCCCCAGCATTTT.

This clonotype has ten or more counts. CDR3 sequence (DNA): TGTGCCAGCAGTATTCACCCACGGGCGGGGGTGGGGACTGAAGCTTTCTTT. Amino acids: CASSIHPRAGVGTEAFF. The chain couples TRBV12-3 or TRBV12-4 to TRBJ1-1; tentative D call: TRBD1 (5 bases). Trimming removed 5 bases at V and 5 bases at J, with 24 bases between. The CDR3 runs 17 residues.

This clonotype was counted many times. The chain is built from TRBV6-1 and TRBJ1-5, with D possibly matching TRBD1 (6 bases). CDR3 length equals 14 residues. The germline V and J ends were trimmed by 0 bases and 7 bases, with 10 bases remaining between them. Looked up from germline, CDR1 is MNHNS and CDR2 is SASEGT. CDR3 DNA: TGTGCCAGCAGTGAAGCGGGGGCAGGCCAGCCCCAGCATTTT. Encoded protein: CASSEAGAGQPQHF.

This clonotype was recorded at least ten times. The rearrangement links TRBV5-4 to TRBJ1-6; the D is unclear. The CDR3 is 15 amino acids. V dropped 0 bases and J dropped 0 bases, with 4 bases sitting between them. The germline V gene encodes CDR1 SGHNT and CDR2 YYREEE (reference sequence). This CDR3 is CASSLDSSYNSPLHF. The CDR3 DNA sequence: TGTGCCAGCAGCTTGGACAGCTCCTATAATTCACCCCTCCACTTT.

This chain uses TRBV7-6 with TRBJ2-7; unclear D gene. Trimming stripped 4 bases from V and 5 bases from J, with 12 bases between. This CDR3 comprises 13 residues. Looked up from germline, CDR1 is SGHVS and CDR2 is FNYEAQ. For the CDR3, the DNA is TGTGCCAGCAGCTCCCTCAGCGACCACGAGCAGTACTTC. This translates into CASSSLSDHEQYF. The variable domain in full, with the rest retrieved from reference TRBV7-6 and TRBJ2-7, is GAGVSQSPRYKVTKRGQDVALRCDPISGHVSLYWYRQALGQGPEFLTYFNYEAQQDKSGLPNDRFSAERPEGSISTLTIQRTEQRDSAMYRCASSSLSDHEQYFGPGTRLTVT.

V usage is TRBV6-6 and J usage is TRBJ2-3; 8 bases agree with TRBD1. CDR3 length: 13 amino acids. The germline V gene has CDR1 MNHNY and CDR2 SVGAGI (reference sequence). Trimming at V came to 11 bases and at J to 2 bases, leaving 6 bases not matched to a gene. CDR3 sequence (DNA): TGTGCCTTGGCACAGGGGGTCACAGATACGCAGTATTTT. Translating gives CALAQGVTDTQYF.

The rearrangement links TRBV11-1 to TRBJ2-3, with D hard to call. V dropped 4 bases and J dropped 4 bases, with 33 bases sitting between them. The CDR3 has 21 residues. CDR1 is SGHAT and CDR2 is FQDESV in the germline V gene (reference sequence). Written as DNA, the CDR3 is TGTGCCAGCAGCTCCACCTCCTATAGCACAGACGACACCCCGGTGGCAGATACGCAGTATTTT. The encoded protein is CASSSTSYSTDDTPVADTQYF.

This rearrangement joins TRBV24-1 to TRBJ2-2, with D possibly being TRBD2 (5 bases). The germline gives CDR1 KGHDR, CDR2 SFDVKD. V lost 2 bases to trimming and J lost 8 bases, with 14 bases between them. This CDR3 has 15 amino acids. The CDR3 is CATSDSSSPGGELFF. The DNA of the CDR3 is TGTGCCACCAGTGATTCGTCTTCCCCGGGAGGGGAGCTGTTTTTT.

The chain recombines TRBV11-2 with TRBJ2-3, with D possibly TRBD2 on 6 matching bases. Trimming left V 5 bases short and J 2 bases short, with 17 bases between. There are 16 residues in the CDR3. The germline CDR1 and CDR2 sequences are SGHAT and FQNNGV. The DNA of the CDR3 is TGTGCCAGCAGCCTACAACCGGAGGGGATCACAGATACGCAGTATTTT. Amino acid sequence: CASSLQPEGITDTQYF.